This section outlines one T cell receptor beta chain sequence together with its context. The data were obtained in a study of blood T cell repertoires in COVID-19. On the study more broadly: Donors in the United States, Italy and Spain gave samples during acute or convalescent COVID-19. PBMCs, B-cell-depleted T cells, or T cells were the source of the cDNA or gDNA that made up the material.

How the authors handled the data: It was from reference gene primer amplification that nucleated cell counts were estimated. Sequencing used immunoSEQ multiplex PCR; TCRdb keeps in-frame clones, though not all of them. V and J calls and clone size are copied from that table; D and trimming were computed from the DNA. The table has some 670,000 clones, approximately 90% seen once. The J segment lost 9 bases and the V segment lost 2 bases, leaving 9 bases of the junction unmatched. Germline V lookup: CDR1 SGHRS, CDR2 YFSETQ. This CDR3 comprises 15 residues. The sample consisted of peripheral blood. The chain combines TRBV5-1 with TRBJ2-1; 9 nucleotides align to TRBD2. This sequence was found in a woman in her late teens or twenties with acute or convalescent COVID-19. CDR3 loop: CASSLSAGGLSEQFF. DNA of the CDR3: TGCGCCAGCAGCTTATCGGCGGGGGGGTTGAGTGAGCAGTTCTTC.